Below are 12 T cell receptor beta chains sequenced from a single sample in a study of cytomegalovirus exposure and HLA in healthy donors. PCR involved 60 Vbeta and 13 Jbeta primers. Data came from immunoSEQ multiplex PCR; TCRdb stores just in-frame clones and leaves some out. Among 150,000 to 200,000 clones listed, 62% were seen once. The specimen sequenced was PBMCs. These receptor sequences come from a man between 40 and 49 years old in good health and CMV-seronegative.

The CDR3 DNA follows: TGTGCCAGTAGTATACAGTTGGGGAGTAATGAAAAACTGTTTTTT. Its protein is CASSIQLGSNEKLFF. V is TRBV19 and J is TRBJ1-4; D not resolved. The CDR3 is 15 amino acids. The germline gives CDR1 LNHDA, CDR2 SQIVND (reference sequence). V was cut by 2 bases and J by 4 bases, with 11 bases left in between.

The CDR3 is CASSFGRTGPQETQYF. CDR3 nucleotides: TGTGCCAGCAGCTTCGGTAGGACAGGACCCCAAGAGACCCAGTACTTC. The V gene is TRBV7-2, the J gene TRBJ2-5, with TRBD1 matching 7 bases. Germline V lookup: CDR1 SGHTA, CDR2 FQGNSA. V was pared by 3 bases and J by 1 base, with 8 bases of the junction left unmatched. The CDR3 is made up of 16 amino acids. The full variable domain, rest sourced from reference TRBV7-2 and TRBJ2-5, is GAGVSQSPSNKVTEKGKDVELRCDPISGHTALYWYRQSLGQGLEFLIYFQGNSAPDKSGLPSDRFSAERTGGSVSTLTIQRTQQEDSAVYLCASSFGRTGPQETQYFGPGTRLLVL.

Note on this clone: Different DNA sequences within this sample yield the same CDR3. This sequence joins TRBV7-9 and TRBJ1-5; D remains ambiguous. CDR1 is SEHNR and CDR2 is FQNEAQ in the germline V gene (reference sequence). V was clipped by 5 bases and J by 3 bases, with 5 bases between them. The length of the CDR3 is 12 residues. CDR3 in amino acids: CASSLSNQPQHF. The CDR3 bases are TGTGCCAGCAGCCTATCCAATCAGCCCCAGCATTTT.

This sequence joins TRBV29-1 and TRBJ2-1; 16 nucleotides match TRBD2. The CDR3 spans 14 residues. Germline V gene sequence: CDR1 SQVTM, CDR2 ANQGSEA. V trimming: 7 bases; J trimming: 5 bases; junction bases outside the gene matches: 2. CDR3 sequence reads: CSAGTSGGDNEQFF. The CDR3, as DNA: TGCAGCGCGGGGACTAGCGGGGGGGACAATGAGCAGTTCTTC.

The V gene is TRBV6-5, the J gene TRBJ2-7; weak D call: TRBD2 (7 bases). CDR1 is MNHEY and CDR2 is SVGAGI in the germline V gene. Trimming took off 5 bases at V and 2 bases at J, with 13 bases between the two ends. The CDR3 has 14 residues. CDR3 region: CASSRGAGTYEQYF. The CDR3 bases are TGTGCCAGCAGTCGGGGGGCGGGTACCTACGAGCAGTACTTC.

The rearrangement links TRBV28 to TRBJ2-3; possibly TRBD2 for D (5 bases). This CDR3 region has 17 residues. Trimming took off 6 bases at V and 1 base at J, with 20 bases between the two ends. The V gene's germline CDR1 is MDHEN and CDR2 SYDVKM. The CDR3 reads CASSLRPILGRTDTQYF. CDR3 DNA: TGTGCCAGCAGCCTTCGGCCCATACTAGGCCGCACAGATACGCAGTATTTT. The variable domain in full, with the rest retrieved from reference TRBV28 and TRBJ2-3, is DVKVTQSSRYLVKRTGEKVFLECVQDMDHENMFWYRQDPGLGLRLIYFSYDVKMKEKGDIPEGYSVSREKKERFSLILESASTNQTSMYLCASSLRPILGRTDTQYFGPGTRLTVL.

This clone was seen a handful of times. The rearrangement links TRBV19 to TRBJ1-2; no clear D gene. CDR1 LNHDA and CDR2 SQIVND come from the germline V gene (reference sequence). Trimming cost V 7 bases and J 6 bases, with 18 bases left between them. The CDR3 is 14 residues long. The DNA of the CDR3 is TGTGCCAGTAAAGTGTCGGCGGACTTTAATGGCTACACCTTC. It is translated as CASKVSADFNGYTF.

This clone showed up just a few times. The genes are TRBV7-2 and TRBJ1-5; D unresolved. The V gene lost 5 bases and the J gene lost 1 base, with 12 bases spanning the gap. The CDR3 contains 15 residues. The germline V gene has CDR1 SGHTA and CDR2 FQGNSA. CDR3 amino acids: CASSTRTGSNQPQHF. The CDR3 DNA reads TGTGCCAGCAGCACAAGGACGGGAAGCAATCAGCCCCAGCATTTT.

This clone has only a few counts. At one boundary the junction diverges from the germline segment, which might be a read error. The J gene is TRBJ2-2, the V gene TRBV19; no clear D gene. Germline assignment: CDR1 LNHDA and CDR2 SQIVND (reference sequence). There are 14 residues in the CDR3. Here the CDR3 reads CASSIDANSGELFF. The CDR3 bases are TGTGCCAGTAGTATAGACGCGAACTCCGGGGAGCTGTTTTTT.

This clone has only a few counts. The chain combines TRBV4-2 with TRBJ2-3; 12 bases fit TRBD2. CDR1 and CDR2 from the germline V gene are LGHNA and YNFKEQ. This CDR3 has 20 amino acids. V was pared by 3 bases and J by 0 bases, with 13 bases of the junction left unmatched. This CDR3 reads CASSHIGLAGTTASTDTQYF. The CDR3 nucleotides read TGTGCCAGCAGCCACATAGGACTAGCGGGAACCACTGCTAGCACAGATACGCAGTATTTT.

The genes are TRBV6-5 and TRBJ1-1; 8 bases agree with TRBD1. The CDR3 consists of 14 residues. The V gene's germline CDR1 is MNHEY and CDR2 SVGAGI. Germline trimming cut 5 bases from V and 1 base from J; bases unmatched to any gene: 3. The CDR3 sequence: CASSQGAKNTEAFF. CDR3 coding DNA: TGTGCCAGCAGTCAGGGGGCCAAGAACACTGAAGCTTTCTTT.

This clone was picked up one time. The V call is TRBV4-2, the J call TRBJ2-1; 10 bases map to TRBD1. Per the germline V gene, CDR1 is LGHNA and CDR2 is YNFKEQ. J lost 9 bases, V lost 0 bases, and 8 bases had no gene match. The CDR3 totals 16 residues. The CDR3 bases are TGTGCCAGCAGCCAAGAAGCGGGACAGGGGTATCTTGAGCAGTTCTTC. This sequence encodes CASSQEAGQGYLEQFF.